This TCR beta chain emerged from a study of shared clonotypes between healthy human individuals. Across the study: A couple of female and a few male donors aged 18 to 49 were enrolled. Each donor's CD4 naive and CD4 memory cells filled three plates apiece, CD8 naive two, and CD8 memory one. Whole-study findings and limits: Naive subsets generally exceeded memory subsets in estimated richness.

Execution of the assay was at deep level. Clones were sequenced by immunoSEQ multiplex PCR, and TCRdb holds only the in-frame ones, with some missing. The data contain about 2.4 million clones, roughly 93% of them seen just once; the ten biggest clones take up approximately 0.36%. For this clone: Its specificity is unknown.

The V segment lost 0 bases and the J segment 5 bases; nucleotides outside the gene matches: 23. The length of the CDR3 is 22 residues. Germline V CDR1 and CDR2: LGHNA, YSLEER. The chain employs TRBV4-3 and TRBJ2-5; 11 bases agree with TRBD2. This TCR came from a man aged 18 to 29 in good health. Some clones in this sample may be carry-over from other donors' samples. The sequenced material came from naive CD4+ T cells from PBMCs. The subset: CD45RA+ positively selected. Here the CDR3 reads CASSQERPSTVSGRAVVETQYF. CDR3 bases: TGCGCCAGCAGCCAAGAGCGGCCTTCCACCGTTAGCGGGAGGGCCGTGGTGGAGACCCAGTACTTC.